This T cell receptor beta chain came from a study of technical replicates of blood from a handful of donors. Libraries were prepared by immunoSEQ multiplex PCR; TCRdb keeps only in-frame clonotypes and omits some of them. The repertoire holds tens of thousands of clones, with over 90% as singletons. The CDR3 loop spans 13 amino acids. Germline V gene sequence: CDR1 GTSNPN, CDR2 SVGIG (reference sequence). V lost 4 bases to trimming and J lost 5 bases, with 13 bases between them. The sequenced material came from T cells isolated from PBMCs. J is TRBJ2-3 and V is TRBV30, with D possibly being TRBD1 (6 bases). The receptor was derived from a human donor in good health. This CDR3 is CAWKLTGIDTQYF. The CDR3 nucleotides are TGTGCCTGGAAGTTAACAGGGATAGATACGCAGTATTTT.